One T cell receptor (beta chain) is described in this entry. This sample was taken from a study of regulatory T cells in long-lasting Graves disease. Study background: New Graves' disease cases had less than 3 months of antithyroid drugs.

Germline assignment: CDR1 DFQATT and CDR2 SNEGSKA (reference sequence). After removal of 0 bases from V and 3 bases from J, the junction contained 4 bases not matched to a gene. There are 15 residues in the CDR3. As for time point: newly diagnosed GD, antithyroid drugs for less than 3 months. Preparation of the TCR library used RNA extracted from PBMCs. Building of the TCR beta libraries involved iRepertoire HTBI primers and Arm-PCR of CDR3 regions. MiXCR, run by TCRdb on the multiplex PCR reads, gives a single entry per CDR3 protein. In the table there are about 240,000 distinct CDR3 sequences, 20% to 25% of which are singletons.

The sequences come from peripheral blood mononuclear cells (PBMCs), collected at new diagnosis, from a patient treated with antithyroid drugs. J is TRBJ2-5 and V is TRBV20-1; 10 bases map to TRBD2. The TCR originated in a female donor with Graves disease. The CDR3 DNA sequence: TGCAGTGCTAGAGACCACAGCGGGGGGGAAGAGACCCAGTACTTC. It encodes CSARDHSGGEETQYF.